Listed here are 19 T cell receptor beta chains from one sample, sequenced in a study of T-cell memory formation after mild COVID-19. TCRdb redid the calling of the 5' RACE reads with MiXCR, one entry per CDR3 protein. This table has 430,000 or so distinct CDR3 sequences, about 23% appearing once. Source material: PBMCs or a T cell subset sorted from them (not recorded which). Receptors originate from an adult woman who had mild COVID-19 (a few samples of this study predate the infection). Cell type and time point are not known.

The chain is built from TRBV7-9 and TRBJ2-1, with TRBD2 identical over 8 bases. Unmatched junction bases numbered 6, after V lost 7 bases and J lost 1 base. Per the germline V gene, CDR1 is SEHNR and CDR2 is FQNEAQ (reference sequence). This CDR3 comprises 15 residues. The CDR3 is CASTSSGKSYNEQFF. For the CDR3, the DNA is TGTGCCAGCACCAGTAGCGGGAAGTCCTACAATGAGCAGTTCTTC. Full variable domain (rest looked up from reference TRBV7-9 and TRBJ2-1): DTGVSQNPRHKITKRGQNVTFRCDPISEHNRLYWYRQTLGQGPEFLTYFQNEAQLEKSRLLSDRFSAERPKGSFSTLEIQRTEQGDSAMYLCASTSSGKSYNEQFFGPGTRLTVL.

Only a few counts were recorded for this clonotype. The chain links TRBV19 to TRBJ1-4; 12 bases line up with TRBD1. The CDR3 length is 17 residues. Germline trimming cut 5 bases from V and 8 bases from J; bases unmatched to any gene: 12. Looked up from germline, CDR1 is LNHDA and CDR2 is SQIVND (reference sequence). CDR3 bases: TGTGCCAGTAGTTTCGCCGGGACAGGGGGCGCTGGGGAAAAACTGTTTTTT. It encodes CASSFAGTGGAGEKLFF.

This clonotype was found a few times. This sequence joins TRBV7-3 and TRBJ2-3, with a tentative D call TRBD1 (5 bases). Germline values: CDR1 SGHTA, CDR2 FQGTGA. V was cut by 5 bases and J by 1 base, with 13 bases left in between. The CDR3 has 15 residues. The DNA of the CDR3 is TGTGCCAGCAGCCCGATTGGGGCAGGCACAGATACGCAGTATTTT. This sequence encodes CASSPIGAGTDTQYF.

The rearrangement links TRBV28 to TRBJ1-2, with 9 bases matching TRBD1. Germline CDR1 reads MDHEN; CDR2 reads SYDVKM. V lost 7 bases, J lost 2 bases, and 5 bases stayed unmatched. The CDR3 runs to 14 residues. The CDR3 DNA sequence: TGTGCCAGCAACCCCGGGACAGGGAACTATGGCTACACCTTC. Protein product: CASNPGTGNYGYTF.

The chain is built from TRBV7-9 and TRBJ2-2; D is possibly TRBD2 (6 bases). CDR1 and CDR2 (germline): SEHNR, FQNEAQ (reference sequence). Trimming removed 5 bases from V and 4 bases from J, with 20 bases in between. This CDR3 is 17 amino acids long. The CDR3 coding sequence is TGTGCCAGCAGCCCAACTCCAGCGGGTTTAGGCACCGGGGAGCTGTTTTTT. Protein: CASSPTPAGLGTGELFF.

The rearrangement joins TRBV24-1 to TRBJ1-2, with D tentatively TRBD1 (5 bases). The CDR3 runs 16 residues. V dropped 4 bases and J dropped 0 bases, with 14 bases sitting between them. The germline V gene has CDR1 KGHDR and CDR2 SFDVKD. CDR3 amino acids: CATSDPSGTANYGYTF. The CDR3 nucleotides are TGTGCCACCAGTGACCCCTCCGGGACGGCTAACTATGGCTACACCTTC.

This clonotype turned up a few times. The chain employs TRBV7-8 and TRBJ2-6; TRBD2 might be the D (6 bases). CDR1 and CDR2 from the germline V gene are SGHVS and FQNEAQ. The CDR3 is 17 amino acids. The V end was cut by 1 base, the J end by 2 bases, with 12 bases between. CDR3 loop: CASSLVPRGAGANVLTF. DNA of the CDR3: TGTGCCAGCAGCTTAGTCCCGCGGGGCGCTGGGGCCAACGTCCTGACTTTC. Complete variable domain (other parts from reference TRBV7-8 and TRBJ2-6): GAGVSQSPRYKVAKRGQDVALRCDPISGHVSLFWYQQALGQGPEFLTYFQNEAQLDKSGLPSDRFFAERPEGSVSTLKIQRTQQEDSAVYLCASSLVPRGAGANVLTFGAGSRLTVL.

The chain joins TRBV20-1 to TRBJ2-7; 9 bases agree with TRBD1. This CDR3 is 14 amino acids long. The J segment lost 6 bases and the V segment lost 3 bases, leaving 9 bases of the junction unmatched. Germline-derived CDR1 and CDR2 are DFQATT and SNEGSKA (reference sequence). The CDR3 coding sequence is TGCAGTGCTAGGTCAAGGGACAGGGTCCTCGAGCAGTACTTC. Its translation: CSARSRDRVLEQYF.

This clonotype was observed a handful of times. The chain links TRBV19 to TRBJ2-1; 8 nucleotides match TRBD2. The germline CDR1 and CDR2 sequences are LNHDA and SQIVND (reference sequence). J was trimmed by 5 bases and V by 1 base; bases with no gene match: 7. This CDR3 has 16 residues. CDR3 bases: TGTGCCAGTAGTATAGTCGGGATAGCGGGACACAATGAGCAGTTCTTC. Translation gives CASSIVGIAGHNEQFF.

V and J are TRBV11-2 and TRBJ2-7; 7 bases agree with TRBD2. Trimming at V came to 0 bases and at J to 3 bases, leaving 5 bases not matched to a gene. CDR3 size: 15 residues. In germline, CDR1 is SGHAT, CDR2 FQNNGV. The CDR3 here is CASSLDPGGGYEQYF. For the CDR3, the DNA is TGTGCCAGCAGCTTAGATCCGGGAGGTGGCTACGAGCAGTACTTC.

This clonotype was counted between two and nine times. V is TRBV15 and J is TRBJ2-3; 7 bases are shared with TRBD2. CDR1 LNHNV and CDR2 YYDKDF come from the germline V gene (reference sequence). The trim removed 0 bases at V and 7 bases at J, leaving 13 bases unmatched. The CDR3 totals 17 residues. The CDR3 coding sequence is TGTGCCACCAGCAGAGAACGTGGCGGGGGACCCACTTATACGCAGTATTTT. As protein: CATSRERGGGPTYTQYF.

The chain uses TRBV18 and TRBJ1-1; the match to TRBD1 covers 9 bases. The CDR3 totals 15 residues. With V trimmed by 3 bases and J by 7 bases, 9 bases remained unmatched. CDR1 KGHSH and CDR2 LQKENI come from the germline V gene. CDR3 amino acids: CASSPAWGTGSEAFF. CDR3 sequence (DNA): TGTGCCAGCTCACCGGCTTGGGGGACAGGGAGTGAAGCTTTCTTT.

This clonotype was picked up many times. This chain joins TRBV30 and TRBJ2-1, with 11 nucleotides matching TRBD2. V shed 8 bases, J shed 10 bases, and the junction held 10 bases outside the gene matches. Germline CDR1 GTSNPN, CDR2 SVGIG (reference sequence). The CDR3 totals 13 residues. DNA for the CDR3: TGTGCCGTTCTACTAGCGGGAGATGACGAGCAGTTCTTC. The encoded protein is CAVLLAGDDEQFF.

The rearrangement links TRBV5-1 to TRBJ2-1; 7 bases are a match to TRBD2. The CDR3 is 14 amino acids. CDR1 and CDR2 from the germline V gene are SGHRS and YFSETQ. The ends lost 0 bases at V and 3 bases at J; junction bases unmatched: 0. In nucleotides, the CDR3 is TGCGCCAGCAGCTTGGAGCGGGACTACAATGAGCAGTTCTTC. Protein sequence: CASSLERDYNEQFF.

The V gene is TRBV15, the J gene TRBJ2-1; 10 bases map to TRBD1. V dropped 5 bases and J dropped 6; count of bases not matched to a gene: 13. This CDR3 has 17 residues. From germline, CDR1 is LNHNV and CDR2 YYDKDF (reference sequence). The CDR3 DNA reads TGTGCCACCAGCTTACGGACAGGGGGTCTATGGGGCAATGAGCAGTTCTTC. It yields the protein CATSLRTGGLWGNEQFF. The complete variable domain, with remaining parts taken from reference TRBV15 and TRBJ2-1, reads DAMVIQNPRYQVTQFGKPVTLSCSQTLNHNVMYWYQQKSSQAPKLLFHYYDKDFNNEADTPDNFQSRRPNTSFCFLDIRSPGLGDTAMYLCATSLRTGGLWGNEQFFGPGTRLTVL.

The gene calls are TRBV12-3 or TRBV12-4 and TRBJ1-5, with D possibly matching TRBD1 (5 bases). CDR3 length equals 15 residues. Trimming removed 4 bases from V and 4 bases from J, with 14 bases in between. The CDR3 loop reads CASSSDSLPNQPQHF. The CDR3 bases are TGTGCCAGCAGTTCTGACAGCCTTCCTAATCAGCCCCAGCATTTT.

The CDR3 is CASSLGGMGGTATQYF. In DNA, the CDR3 is TGTGCCAGCAGCTTAGGGGGCATGGGGGGGACAGCAACGCAGTATTTT. V is TRBV7-2 and J is TRBJ2-3; D tentatively fits TRBD1 or TRBD2 (7 bases each). Deletions cut 1 base from V and 9 bases from J, with 20 bases between. The CDR3 has 16 amino acids. Germline V gives CDR1 SGHTA, CDR2 FQGNSA.

The chain couples TRBV5-4 to TRBJ1-1, with D possibly matching TRBD1 (5 bases). The germline gives CDR1 SGHNT, CDR2 YYREEE (reference sequence). V was clipped by 5 bases and J by 8 bases, with 13 bases between them. The CDR3 consists of 12 residues. CDR3: CASSFGGAEAFF. The CDR3 bases are TGTGCCAGCAGTTTTGGAGGGGCCGAAGCTTTCTTT.

This clonotype was seen a few times. The chain recombines TRBV7-9 with TRBJ2-2; 8 bases are a match to TRBD2. With V trimmed by 0 bases and J by 7 bases, 7 bases remained unmatched. This CDR3 spans 16 amino acids. CDR1 and CDR2 (germline): SEHNR, FQNEAQ (reference sequence). In DNA form, the CDR3 reads TGTGCCAGCAGCTTAGCCGCCGGGAGGGCCCACGGGGAGCTGTTTTTT. It yields the protein CASSLAAGRAHGELFF.